The TCR beta chain described here comes from a study of blood T cell repertoires in COVID-19. Study context: There were acute and convalescent COVID-19 samples, and they came from the United States, Italy and Spain. PBMCs, B-cell-depleted T cells, or T cells were the source of the cDNA or gDNA that made up the material.

V lost 7 bases and J lost 6; bases outside the gene matches: 2. CDR3 length: 12 amino acids. Looked up from germline, CDR1 is SGHNT and CDR2 is YENEEA. In the original workflow: Amplification with reference gene primers provided the estimates of nucleated cell counts. The repertoire was sequenced with immunoSEQ multiplex PCR; TCRdb's copy has only in-frame clones and lacks some. V, J and clone size derive from that table, while D and trimming were established from the DNA sequence. The table shows approximately 220,000 clones, with 86% occurring only once. The receptor was isolated from a woman in her forties or fifties with acute or convalescent COVID-19. The chain carries TRBV11-3 and TRBJ2-1; the match to TRBD2 covers 8 bases. Sequencing was done on a sample of peripheral blood. The CDR3 protein is CASTGRGNEQFF. CDR3 DNA: TGTGCCAGCACCGGGAGGGGCAATGAGCAGTTCTTC.